These 18 T cell receptor beta chains came from one sample sequenced in a study of blood T cell repertoires in COVID-19. The repertoire was sequenced with immunoSEQ multiplex PCR; TCRdb's copy has only in-frame clones and lacks some. The data hold just over 650,000 clones, with around 89% observed a single time. The sample comprised peripheral blood. These receptors were obtained from a woman aged 18-35 years with acute or convalescent COVID-19.

This clone has only a few counts. The chain is built from TRBV6-5 and TRBJ1-3, with D hard to call. The CDR3 sequence is 12 residues long. V lost 5 bases and J 15 bases, leaving 17 bases between the germline ends. Per the germline V gene, CDR1 is MNHEY and CDR2 is SVGAGI. This chain's CDR3 is CASSTATSPPYF. DNA for the CDR3: TGTGCCAGCAGTACCGCGACATCGCCCCCATATTTT.

V gene TRBV27 combines with J gene TRBJ2-5; D possibly corresponds to TRBD2 (5 bases). V shed 2 bases and J shed 0 bases, with 7 bases lying between them. From germline, CDR1 is MNHEY and CDR2 SMNVEV (reference sequence). The CDR3 covers 14 residues. The DNA for the CDR3 is TGTGCCAGCAGTTTACGCGGGTACCAAGAGACCCAGTACTTC. This gives the protein CASSLRGYQETQYF.

V is TRBV27 and J is TRBJ1-5; 9 bases line up with TRBD1. The CDR3 length is 16 residues. Unmatched junction bases numbered 8, after V lost 5 bases and J lost 3 bases. CDR1 is MNHEY, CDR2 SMNVEV, per germline (reference sequence). The chain's CDR3 is CASSRRGQGYNQPQHF. In nucleotides, the CDR3 is TGTGCCAGCAGTCGCCGGGGACAGGGATACAATCAGCCCCAGCATTTT.

CDR3 loop: CASSLATRGYEQYF. For the CDR3, the DNA is TGTGCCAGCAGCTTAGCCACTCGGGGGTACGAGCAGTACTTC. This sequence joins TRBV7-9 and TRBJ2-7; D might be TRBD2 (6 bases). V shed 0 bases and J shed 4 bases, with 10 bases lying between them. CDR1 is SEHNR and CDR2 is FQNEAQ in the germline V gene (reference sequence). CDR3 size: 14 residues.

This clone was picked up one time. The genes are TRBV29-1 and TRBJ1-2; D might be TRBD1 (5 bases). V shed 2 bases and J shed 5 bases, with 12 bases lying between them. The CDR3 sequence is 13 residues long. Germline CDR1 reads SQVTM; CDR2 reads ANQGSEA. The CDR3 loop reads CSVEMQGRYGYTF. CDR3 sequence (DNA): TGCAGCGTTGAAATGCAGGGAAGGTATGGCTACACCTTC. Variable domain in full (rest from reference TRBV29-1 and TRBJ1-2): SAVISQKPSRDICQRGTSLTIQCQVDSQVTMMFWYRQQPGQSLTLIATANQGSEATYESGFVIDKFPISRPNLTFSTLTVSNMSPEDSSIYLCSVEMQGRYGYTFGSGTRLTVV.

The chain couples TRBV10-3 to TRBJ2-5; the match to TRBD1 covers 7 bases. Germline-derived CDR1 and CDR2 are ENHRY and SYGVKD. The CDR3 contains 12 residues. With 8 bases clipped from V and 1 base from J, the junction kept 1 base outside the gene matches. This CDR3 is CAIGTAQETQYF. The CDR3 DNA is TGTGCCATCGGGACAGCCCAAGAGACCCAGTACTTC.

The V and J genes are TRBV25-1 and TRBJ1-4; no clear D. The V end was cut by 3 bases, the J end by 7 bases, with 6 bases between. CDR1 is MGHDK, CDR2 SYGVNS, per germline. The CDR3 is made up of 12 amino acids. The CDR3 spells CASSDYSEKLFF. DNA for the CDR3: TGTGCCAGCAGTGATTATAGTGAAAAACTGTTTTTT.

In its sample, this clone was seen once. Other nucleotide sequences from this sample produce the same CDR3. The chain joins TRBV7-3 to TRBJ2-2; D remains unclear. CDR1 and CDR2 (germline): SGHTA, FQGTGA. The CDR3 length is 14 residues. V was trimmed by 1 base and J by 3 bases, leaving 6 bases between them. The CDR3 coding sequence is TGTGCCAGCAGCTTAAGTCGGGACACCGGGGAGCTGTTTTTT. Protein product: CASSLSRDTGELFF.

The V and J genes are TRBV19 and TRBJ2-5; D is unresolved. The germline CDR1 and CDR2 sequences are LNHDA and SQIVND (reference sequence). This CDR3 has 13 residues. Deletions cut 1 base from V and 1 base from J, with 4 bases between. The CDR3 region is CASSIGLQETQYF. The CDR3 coding sequence is TGTGCCAGTAGTATAGGGCTCCAAGAGACCCAGTACTTC. The full variable domain, its missing parts supplied by reference TRBV19 and TRBJ2-5, is DGGITQSPKYLFRKEGQNVTLSCEQNLNHDAMYWYRQDPGQGLRLIYYSQIVNDFQKGDIAEGYSVSREKKESFPLTVTSAQKNPTAFYLCASSIGLQETQYFGPGTRLLVL.

The genes are TRBV6-2 or TRBV6-3 and TRBJ1-5, with 10 bases that match TRBD1. V shed 2 bases, J shed 2 bases, and the junction held 12 bases outside the gene matches. The CDR3 extends over 19 amino acids. CDR1 and CDR2 (germline): MNHEY, SVGEGT. The CDR3: CASSYSVVRGTGGNQPQHF. DNA for the CDR3: TGTGCCAGCAGTTACAGTGTCGTTCGGGGGACAGGGGGCAATCAGCCCCAGCATTTT.

The rearrangement uses TRBV7-2 and TRBJ2-7; 11 positions match TRBD1. V gave up 5 bases and J gave up 4 bases; unmatched junction bases: 10. The CDR3 is made up of 16 amino acids. The germline V gene has CDR1 SGHTA and CDR2 FQGNSA. CDR3 sequence: CASSLAAGTGGYEQYF. The CDR3 DNA reads as TGTGCCAGCAGCCTCGCGGCCGGGACAGGGGGATACGAGCAGTACTTC. Looking up the rest from reference TRBV7-2 and TRBJ2-7 gives the full variable domain: GAGVSQSPSNKVTEKGKDVELRCDPISGHTALYWYRQSLGQGLEFLIYFQGNSAPDKSGLPSDRFSAERTGGSVSTLTIQRTQQEDSAVYLCASSLAAGTGGYEQYFGPGTRLTVT.

V usage is TRBV5-5 and J usage is TRBJ1-2; 11 nucleotides line up with TRBD1. The germline V gene encodes CDR1 SGHKS and CDR2 YYEKEE (reference sequence). The CDR3 has 16 amino acids. V dropped 0 bases and J dropped 4; count of bases not matched to a gene: 5. Written as DNA, the CDR3 is TGTGCCAGCAGCTTGGAGGGACAGGGGGGAAGCTATGGCTACACCTTC. As protein: CASSLEGQGGSYGYTF.

The DNA for the CDR3 is TGTGCCAGCAAAGTCCCAGGCCACTATGGCTACACCTTC. Its translation: CASKVPGHYGYTF. The chain links TRBV28 to TRBJ1-2; D gene unclear. CDR3 length equals 13 residues. With 7 bases removed from V and 3 bases from J, the gap between germline ends came to 12 bases. Germline CDR1 is MDHEN and CDR2 is SYDVKM.

This chain links TRBV7-9 with TRBJ1-1; D call uncertain. V was cut by 8 bases and J by 1 base, with 8 bases left in between. Germline CDR1 SEHNR, CDR2 FQNEAQ (reference sequence). The CDR3 loop spans 12 amino acids. The CDR3 sequence: CASYGWNTEAFF. The CDR3 region has the DNA TGTGCCAGCTACGGGTGGAACACTGAAGCTTTCTTT.

The chain carries TRBV5-6 and TRBJ2-1, with no clear D. Trimming removed 2 bases at V and 3 bases at J, with 12 bases between. Germline loops: CDR1 SGHDT, CDR2 YYEEEE. The CDR3 consists of 15 residues. The CDR3 reads CASSFHVTDYNEQFF. DNA for the CDR3: TGTGCCAGCAGCTTTCATGTAACAGACTACAATGAGCAGTTCTTC.

J is TRBJ1-1 and V is TRBV5-1, with TRBD1 identical over 7 bases. Germline-derived CDR1 and CDR2 are SGHRS and YFSETQ. The CDR3 is made up of 15 amino acids. V lost 0 bases to trimming and J lost 4 bases; unmatched junction nucleotides: 6. Here the CDR3 reads CASSLELAGGTEAFF. DNA for the CDR3: TGCGCCAGCAGCTTGGAGTTGGCAGGGGGCACTGAAGCTTTCTTT.

The genes are TRBV24-1 and TRBJ1-3, with TRBD1 identical over 7 bases. V was pared by 4 bases and J by 9 bases, with 11 bases of the junction left unmatched. The germline gives CDR1 KGHDR, CDR2 SFDVKD. The CDR3 loop spans 15 amino acids. In nucleotides, the CDR3 is TGTGCCACCAGTGAACCGACAGGGCCTAGGGTCACCATATATTTT. Its translation: CATSEPTGPRVTIYF.

The table lists this clone with a few counts. The gene calls are TRBV15 and TRBJ1-2, with D perhaps TRBD1 (5 bases). The germline V and J ends were trimmed by 0 bases and 5 bases, with 13 bases remaining between them. Germline CDR1 and CDR2: LNHNV and YYDKDF (reference sequence). This CDR3 region has 15 residues. The CDR3 loop is CATSRDSAGWYGYTF. The CDR3 DNA sequence: TGTGCCACCAGCAGAGATTCGGCAGGGTGGTATGGCTACACCTTC.